This T cell receptor beta chain was sequenced during a study of graft-versus-host responses after intestinal transplantation. Study-wide background: Grafts that recipients had were multivisceral, liver-intestinal, or isolated intestinal transplants. Induction with anti-thymocyte globulin, then tacrolimus and steroids for around three years, was given to all recipients.

The data were produced by immunoSEQ multiplex PCR, yet TCRdb's version contains in-frame clones alone and is incomplete. The sample contains over 75,000 clones, roughly 90% of which appear only once. For this clone: Its matching antigen is unknown.

Study results and caveats: Recipient bone marrow held GvH clones, some seen earlier in ileum or blood. Early declines in HvG clones that occurred post-transplant were associated with peak circulating GvH clone levels.

This receptor was obtained from a human donor who was the organ donor for an intestinal transplant. The specimen comprised unstimulated CD8+ T cells sorted from spleen or lymph node cells, sampled before transplant.

The DNA for the CDR3 is TGTGCCAGCAGCTTAACCCAACTAGCGGGAGGATACGAGCAGTACTTC. Its translation is CASSLTQLAGGYEQYF. The V call is TRBV7-2, the J call TRBJ2-7; 12 nucleotides match TRBD2. CDR3 size: 16 residues. Germline lookup yields CDR1 SGHTA and CDR2 FQGNSA. The ends lost 2 bases at V and 4 bases at J; junction bases unmatched: 6.